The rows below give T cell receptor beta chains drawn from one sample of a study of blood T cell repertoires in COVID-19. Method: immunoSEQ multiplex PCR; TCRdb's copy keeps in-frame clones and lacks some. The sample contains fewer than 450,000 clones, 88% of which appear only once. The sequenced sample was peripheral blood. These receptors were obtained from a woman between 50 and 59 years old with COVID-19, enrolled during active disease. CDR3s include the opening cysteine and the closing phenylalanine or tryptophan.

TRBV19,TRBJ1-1,CASSIGVAGDGYTEAFF
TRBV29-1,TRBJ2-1,CSVELRGSEQFF
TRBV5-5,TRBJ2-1,CASSFKIQDRKNEQFF
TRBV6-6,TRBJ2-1,CASTRRDSYNEQFF
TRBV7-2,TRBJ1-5,CASSLVGTGGRQPQHF
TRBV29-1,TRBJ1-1,CSDGTARGTEAFF
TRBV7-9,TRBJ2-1,CASSLLSLDNEQFF
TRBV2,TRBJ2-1,CASGSTSGGYNEQFF
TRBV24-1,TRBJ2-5,CATSDFSDRGQETQYF
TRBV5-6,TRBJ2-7,CASSRWDSPYEQYF
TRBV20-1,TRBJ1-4,CSARKGKLFF
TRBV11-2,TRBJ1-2,CASSDPAGRGGYTF
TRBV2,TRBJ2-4,CASSDLEGRLILRVTKNIQYF
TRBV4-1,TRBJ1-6,CASSQGTGGNSPLHF
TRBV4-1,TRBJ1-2,CASSQGTGNYGYTF
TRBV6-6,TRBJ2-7,CASSYMEGSNEQYF
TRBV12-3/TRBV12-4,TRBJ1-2,CASSLALYGYTF
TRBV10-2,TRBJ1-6,CASRQGEGVHSPLHF
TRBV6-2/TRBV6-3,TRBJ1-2,CASSSDRGSPNYGYTF
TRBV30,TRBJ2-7,CAWSPRRSYEQYF
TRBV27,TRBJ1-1,CASRGQGARTEAFF
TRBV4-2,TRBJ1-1,CASSSGQGATEAFF
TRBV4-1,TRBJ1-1,CASSQTGQMNTEAFF
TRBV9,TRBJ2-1,CASSVGRYNEQFF
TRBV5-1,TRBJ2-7,CASSQTGASSYEQYF
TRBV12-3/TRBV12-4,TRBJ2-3,CASTRGDTQYF
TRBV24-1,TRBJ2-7,CATSAPDRGSEQYF
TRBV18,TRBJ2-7,CASSPPATVEQYF
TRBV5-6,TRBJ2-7,CASSFSTVSYEQYF
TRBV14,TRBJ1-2,CASSHTGIRGYTF
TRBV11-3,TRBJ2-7,CASSAGRAGPYEQYF
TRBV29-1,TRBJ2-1,CSVEGLATPNEQFF
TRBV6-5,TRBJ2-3,CASSYGGSDERF
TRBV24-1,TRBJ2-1,CATSDLQGNEQFF
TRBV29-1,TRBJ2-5,CSVEVAGGETQYF
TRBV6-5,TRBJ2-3,CASRDRQASTDTQYF
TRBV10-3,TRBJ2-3,CAISPNQARGSTDTQYF
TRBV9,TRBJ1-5,CASSAGGDWEEPQHF
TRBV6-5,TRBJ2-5,CASRDRQETQYF
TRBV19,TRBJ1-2,CASSGGQGAFRGYTF
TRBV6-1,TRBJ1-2,CASSEGYVPRGYTF
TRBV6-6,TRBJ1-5,CASSYRGSNQPQHF
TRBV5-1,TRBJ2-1,CASSLTGGHNEQFF
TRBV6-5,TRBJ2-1,CASWTSGRNNEQFF
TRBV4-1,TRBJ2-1,CATRSTQSGGNEQFF
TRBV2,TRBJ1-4,CASDAGGTNEKLFF
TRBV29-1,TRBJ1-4,CSVSSTEGGEKLFF
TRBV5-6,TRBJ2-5,CASRARETQYF
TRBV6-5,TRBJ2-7,CASQGAYEQYF
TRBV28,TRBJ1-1,CASSLPLGLSDTEAFF